This record concerns one TCR beta chain sequence. Its antigen is not identified. The CDR3 has 14 residues. Trimming at V came to 7 bases and at J to 3 bases, leaving 8 bases not matched to a gene. Per germline, CDR1 MNHNY and CDR2 SVGAGI (reference sequence). This entry is derived from a study of radiotherapy plus CTLA-4 blockade in lung cancer. Study details: The study recorded objective responses in around 18% of patients and disease control in about 31%.

Generated by immunoSEQ multiplex PCR, the TCRdb table keeps only in-frame clones and is missing some. The sample contains more than 90,000 clones, roughly 74% of which appear only once. Study-level points and caveats: Among reported predictors of response, early blood T cell clone dynamics with interferon-beta performed best. There was expansion of tumor-derived TCR clones in blood after radiotherapy plus ipilimumab.

The clonotype comes from a human donor with non-small cell lung cancer who had a partial response to radiotherapy plus ipilimumab. This chain links TRBV6-6 with TRBJ1-1, with 7 nucleotides matching TRBD1. The input for sequencing was peripheral blood, taken from a patient treated with radiotherapy plus ipilimumab. The CDR3 DNA is TGTGCCAGCAAACAAGGACAGGCGGACACTGAAGCTTTCTTT. Encoded protein: CASKQGQADTEAFF.